The 13 T cell receptor beta chains given below trace back to one sample, sequenced in a study of T-cell reconstitution after alpha-beta-depleted transplantation in children. Library preparation (for TCRbeta) was performed with unique molecular identifiers. TCRdb used MiXCR to reprocess the PCR reads, holding one entry per CDR3 protein. The table records about 170,000 distinct CDR3 sequences, roughly 10% of them present only once. The sequencing here drew on PBMCs, taken before TCRalphabeta/CD19-depleted stem cell transplant. The receptor set was obtained from a boy aged 2-9 years with acute myeloid leukemia, due to receive a stem cell transplant.

This clonotype came up many times. A junction boundary mismatches the germline segment, possibly from a read error. The chain recombines TRBV5-1 with TRBJ2-1; 9 bases map to TRBD2. The CDR3 totals 15 residues. Germline-derived CDR1 and CDR2 are SGHRS and YFSETQ. CDR3 coding DNA: TGCGCCAGCACCTTGTTAGCGGGAGCGTCGAATGAGCAGTTCTTC. It specifies CASTLLAGASNEQFF. Together with reference TRBV5-1 and TRBJ2-1, the CDR3 gives the full variable domain: KAGVTQTPRYLIKTRGQQVTLSCSPISGHRSVSWYQQTPGQGLQFLFEYFSETQRNKGNFPGRFSGRQFSNSRSEMNVSTLELGDSALYLCASTLLAGASNEQFFGPGTRLTVL.

This clonotype was observed many times. This rearrangement joins TRBV15 to TRBJ2-1, with 7 nucleotides matching TRBD2. Per the germline V gene, CDR1 is LNHNV and CDR2 is YYDKDF (reference sequence). The CDR3 is 12 residues long. J was trimmed by 16 bases and V by 0 bases; bases with no gene match: 6. The CDR3 protein is CATSRDRGTNFF. For the CDR3, the DNA is TGTGCCACCAGCAGAGATCGGGGGACTAACTTCTTC.

There are many counts of this clonotype. The chain combines TRBV20-1 with TRBJ2-7; D unresolved. The germline V gene encodes CDR1 DFQATT and CDR2 SNEGSKA (reference sequence). The CDR3 spans 15 residues. The V gene lost 5 bases and the J gene lost 2 bases, with 19 bases spanning the gap. The CDR3 reads CSAVRAYGSTYEQYF. CDR3 DNA: TGCAGTGCTGTCCGGGCTTATGGTAGCACCTACGAGCAGTACTTC.

This clonotype appeared many times. The V and J genes are TRBV20-1 and TRBJ1-4; D call uncertain. Germline CDR1 and CDR2: DFQATT and SNEGSKA (reference sequence). Between the trimmed V and J ends, which lost 0 bases and 12 bases, there was a span of 17 bases. This CDR3 is built from 14 residues. For the CDR3, the DNA is TGCAGTGCTAGAGATAACCAGGCCCGAGAGGAACTGTTTTTT. Amino acids: CSARDNQAREELFF.

This clonotype was picked up many times. The chain recombines TRBV7-8 with TRBJ2-2; no clear D. The CDR3 runs 13 residues. V was trimmed by 5 bases and J by 2 bases, leaving 6 bases between them. The V gene's germline CDR1 is SGHVS and CDR2 FQNEAQ. The CDR3: CASSPRNTGELFF. The CDR3 DNA reads as TGTGCCAGCAGCCCCAGAAACACCGGGGAGCTGTTTTTT.

The chain has TRBV7-9 and TRBJ1-2; weak D call: TRBD1 (5 bases). Germline values: CDR1 SEHNR, CDR2 FQNEAQ (reference sequence). The germline V and J ends were trimmed by 5 bases and 6 bases, with 19 bases remaining between them. This CDR3 is built from 15 residues. The CDR3 loop reads CASSPGSVRGDGYTF. For the CDR3, the DNA is TGTGCCAGCAGCCCCGGGTCAGTAAGGGGCGATGGCTACACCTTC.

This clonotype was detected ten times or more. The V gene is TRBV29-1, the J gene TRBJ1-2; 7 bases line up with TRBD1. This CDR3 has 14 residues. Trimming took 0 bases from V and 6 from J; bases not matched to a gene: 7. Germline V gives CDR1 SQVTM, CDR2 ANQGSEA. CDR3 region: CSVEESGQVDGYTF. The CDR3, as DNA: TGCAGCGTTGAAGAGTCAGGACAGGTGGATGGCTACACCTTC.

The chain has TRBV18 and TRBJ1-2; the match to TRBD1 covers 9 bases. The CDR3 totals 14 residues. The ends lost 5 bases at V and 4 bases at J; junction bases unmatched: 5. Per germline, CDR1 KGHSH and CDR2 LQKENI. CDR3 sequence (DNA): TGTGCCAGCTCATCTGGACAGGGGTGCTATGGCTACACCTTC. Translation: CASSSGQGCYGYTF.

There are many counts of this clonotype. The rearrangement uses TRBV7-8 and TRBJ2-3; 9 bases fit TRBD2. This CDR3 has 18 amino acids. V gave up 1 base and J gave up 0 bases; unmatched junction bases: 8. The germline gives CDR1 SGHVS, CDR2 FQNEAQ. The CDR3 protein is CASSLEAGGPTSTDTQYF. The CDR3, as DNA: TGTGCCAGCAGCTTAGAAGCGGGGGGCCCAACTAGCACAGATACGCAGTATTTT.

This clonotype has a count of ten or more. For the CDR3, the DNA is TGTGCCAGCAGTCGGGGAACTAGCGGAAATACGCAGTATTTT. Its translation: CASSRGTSGNTQYF. V gene TRBV2 combines with J gene TRBJ2-3; 8 bases match TRBD2. The CDR3 loop spans 14 amino acids. V lost 5 bases and J lost 7; bases outside the gene matches: 8. The germline gives CDR1 SNHLY, CDR2 FYNNEI. The full variable domain, in which reference TRBV2 and TRBJ2-3 provide the parts outside the CDR3, is EPEVTQTPSHQVTQMGQEVILRCVPISNHLYFYWYRQILGQKVEFLVSFYNNEISEKSEIFDDQFSVERPDGSNFTLKIRSTKLEDSAMYFCASSRGTSGNTQYFGPGTRLTVL.

In this sample, this clonotype turned up many times. This sequence joins TRBV29-1 and TRBJ2-7; the match to TRBD1 covers 9 bases. This CDR3 is 13 amino acids long. Germline assignment: CDR1 SQVTM and CDR2 ANQGSEA. Trimming cost V 5 bases and J 6 bases; bases outside gene matches: 8. The CDR3 here is CSVQDDRGSEQYV. The CDR3 bases are TGCAGCGTTCAGGACGACAGGGGGTCCGAGCAGTACGTC.

The gene calls are TRBV30 and TRBJ2-1; TRBD2 is a possible D gene (6 bases). CDR1 is GTSNPN, CDR2 SVGIG, per germline (reference sequence). The CDR3 consists of 13 residues. V gave up 2 bases and J gave up 5 bases, with 10 bases separating them. Here the CDR3 DNA reads TGTGCCTGGAGTCGGACTATCCACAATGAGCAGTTCTTC. Translating gives CAWSRTIHNEQFF.

This clonotype has just a few counts. The chain uses TRBV10-3 and TRBJ2-5; no definite D call. The germline gives CDR1 ENHRY, CDR2 SYGVKD. This CDR3 has 12 amino acids. The germline V and J ends were trimmed by 4 bases and 0 bases, with 3 bases remaining between them. As DNA, the CDR3 is TGTGCCATCAGTGTCGACCAAGAGACCCAGTACTTC. As protein: CAISVDQETQYF.